The clone carrying this T cell receptor (beta chain) was detected a few times. The antigen remains undetermined. TCRdb independently ran MiXCR on the 5' RACE reads; one entry per CDR3 protein. The profile shows about 350,000 distinct CDR3 sequences, roughly 15% of them singletons. The CDR3 is 16 amino acids. Germline CDR1 reads SGHRS; CDR2 reads YFSETQ. The J segment lost 4 bases and the V segment lost 0 bases, leaving 6 bases of the junction unmatched. The sample comes from a study of T-cell memory formation after mild COVID-19. Study-wide results and limits: The main location of contracting CD4+ clones was CM and EM, and that of contracting CD8+ clones was EMRA.

Sequenced material: PBMCs or a T cell subset sorted from them (not recorded which). This TCR was recovered from a man aged 18-30 years who had mild COVID-19 (a few samples of this study predate the infection). Cell type and time point are not known. The chain links TRBV5-1 to TRBJ2-3; 9 nucleotides align to TRBD2. The CDR3 loop is CASSLALAGRADTQYF. CDR3 coding DNA: TGCGCCAGCAGCTTGGCCCTAGCGGGGAGGGCAGATACGCAGTATTTT.